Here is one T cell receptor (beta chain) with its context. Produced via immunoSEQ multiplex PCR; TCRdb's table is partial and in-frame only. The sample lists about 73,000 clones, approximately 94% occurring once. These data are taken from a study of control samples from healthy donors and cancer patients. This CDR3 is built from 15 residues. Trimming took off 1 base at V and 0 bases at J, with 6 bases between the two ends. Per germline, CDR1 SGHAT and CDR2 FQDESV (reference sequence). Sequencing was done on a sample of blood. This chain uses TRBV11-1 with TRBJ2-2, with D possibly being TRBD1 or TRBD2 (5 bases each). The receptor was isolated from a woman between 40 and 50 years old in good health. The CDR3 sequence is CASSLVGANTGELFF. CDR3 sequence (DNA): TGTGCCAGCAGCTTAGTGGGGGCGAACACCGGGGAGCTGTTTTTT.